Listed below are T cell receptor beta chains from one sample, sequenced in a study of blood T cell repertoires in COVID-19. Libraries were prepared by immunoSEQ multiplex PCR; TCRdb keeps only in-frame clonotypes and omits some of them. The repertoire includes around 100,000 clones, 65% to 90% of them detected once, and 2% to 3% sits in the top ten. Material: PBMCs or T cells enriched from blood (not recorded which). The receptors originated from a woman aged 50 to 60 who had recovered from COVID-19. CDR3s include the opening cysteine and the closing phenylalanine or tryptophan. Each record gives: clone size, D gene, V gene, J gene, CDR3 DNA, CDR3 protein. A D gene is named only where the DNA matches it firmly. Some rows have no size entry. The others give once, few or many, or a class for an expanded clone.

abundance: NA; d_gene: NA; v_gene: TRBV9; j_gene: TRBJ2-7; CDR3nt: TGTGCCAGCAGCGTAGTGGGGACGGGGGCCTACGAGCAGTACTTC; CDR3aa: CASSVVGTGAYEQYF
abundance: NA; d_gene: TRBD1; v_gene: TRBV11-1; j_gene: TRBJ1-1; CDR3nt: TGTGCCAGCAGCTTGGGGGACAGGGTGAACACTGAAGCTTTCTTT; CDR3aa: CASSLGDRVNTEAFF
abundance: once; d_gene: NA; v_gene: TRBV11-2; j_gene: TRBJ2-1; CDR3nt: TGTGCCAGCAGCCTGGCCTTAGCTTGGAATGAGCAGTTCTTC; CDR3aa: CASSLALAWNEQFF
abundance: NA; d_gene: TRBD2; v_gene: TRBV6-5; j_gene: TRBJ2-5; CDR3nt: TGTGCCAGCAGTAGGAGCGGGGGGACACAAGAGACCCAGTACTTC; CDR3aa: CASSRSGGTQETQYF
abundance: NA; d_gene: TRBD1; v_gene: TRBV6-5; j_gene: TRBJ1-1; CDR3nt: TGTGCCAGCAGTATTAAACAGGGGGGAGGCACTGAAGCTTTCTTT; CDR3aa: CASSIKQGGGTEAFF
abundance: few; d_gene: TRBD1; v_gene: TRBV7-9; j_gene: TRBJ1-2; CDR3nt: TGTGCCAGCAGCGCGGGACAGGGGGCGACTAACTATGGCTACACCTTC; CDR3aa: CASSAGQGATNYGYTF
abundance: NA; d_gene: NA; v_gene: TRBV3-1/TRBV3-2; j_gene: TRBJ2-3; CDR3nt: TGTGCCAGCAGCCAAGAACCACAAGACAAGCAGTATTTT; CDR3aa: CASSQEPQDKQYF
abundance: once; d_gene: NA; v_gene: TRBV12-1; j_gene: TRBJ2-3; CDR3nt: TGTGCCAGCAGCTTTGCGCTCGGAGATACGCAGTATTTT; CDR3aa: CASSFALGDTQYF
abundance: NA; d_gene: NA; v_gene: TRBV28; j_gene: TRBJ2-1; CDR3nt: TGTGCCAGCAGTTTAGCAAACACACTATATCGGGGTTACAATGAGCAGTTCTTC; CDR3aa: CASSLANTLYRGYNEQFF
abundance: NA; d_gene: TRBD1; v_gene: TRBV29-1; j_gene: TRBJ1-2; CDR3nt: TGCAGCGTTGGAATAACAGGGGCCTATGGCTACACCTTC; CDR3aa: CSVGITGAYGYTF
abundance: NA; d_gene: NA; v_gene: TRBV7-9; j_gene: TRBJ1-1; CDR3nt: TGTGCCAGCAGCTTAGTAAGGGGAGGGAGGACTGAAGCTTTCTTT; CDR3aa: CASSLVRGGRTEAFF
abundance: NA; d_gene: NA; v_gene: TRBV28; j_gene: TRBJ2-5; CDR3nt: TGTGCCAGCAGTTCCGGGTCCCAAGAGACCCAGTACTTC; CDR3aa: CASSSGSQETQYF
abundance: once; d_gene: NA; v_gene: TRBV2; j_gene: TRBJ2-3; CDR3nt: TGTGCCAGCAGTGAACAGGGAATGCGCACAGATACGCAGTATTTT; CDR3aa: CASSEQGMRTDTQYF
abundance: NA; d_gene: TRBD2; v_gene: TRBV19; j_gene: TRBJ2-1; CDR3nt: TGTGCCAGTAGTTCTTTAGCGGGAGTCACCTACAATGAGCAGTTCTTC; CDR3aa: CASSSLAGVTYNEQFF
abundance: NA; d_gene: NA; v_gene: TRBV19; j_gene: TRBJ1-6; CDR3nt: TGTGCCAGTTCCCCTGGGAGTGGTAATTCACCCCTCCACTTT; CDR3aa: CASSPGSGNSPLHF
abundance: once; d_gene: TRBD1; v_gene: TRBV25-1; j_gene: TRBJ1-3; CDR3nt: TGTGCCAGCGCCCAGGACAGGGTTGGCTCTGGAAACACCATATATTTT; CDR3aa: CASAQDRVGSGNTIYF
abundance: NA; d_gene: NA; v_gene: TRBV2; j_gene: TRBJ1-6; CDR3nt: TGTGCCAGCGTACAGGCGGACCTTAATTCACCCCTCCACTTT; CDR3aa: CASVQADLNSPLHF
abundance: NA; d_gene: NA; v_gene: TRBV5-1; j_gene: TRBJ2-7; CDR3nt: TGCGCCAGCAGCTTGGAGGGGTACGAGCAGTACTTC; CDR3aa: CASSLEGYEQYF
abundance: NA; d_gene: TRBD2; v_gene: TRBV28; j_gene: TRBJ2-7; CDR3nt: TGTGCCAGCAGTTCGGGGGGTCCCTACGAGCAGTACTTC; CDR3aa: CASSSGGPYEQYF
abundance: NA; d_gene: NA; v_gene: TRBV28; j_gene: TRBJ2-3; CDR3nt: TGTGCCAGCAGTTTATGGGCACAGGCAGATACGCAGTATTTT; CDR3aa: CASSLWAQADTQYF
abundance: NA; d_gene: NA; v_gene: TRBV28; j_gene: TRBJ2-7; CDR3nt: TGTGCCAGCAGTTTATCCCCAGGGGCCTACGAGCAGTACTTC; CDR3aa: CASSLSPGAYEQYF
abundance: NA; d_gene: TRBD1; v_gene: TRBV5-4; j_gene: TRBJ1-3; CDR3nt: TGTGCCAGCAGCGTTGACAGGGGATACACCATATATTTT; CDR3aa: CASSVDRGYTIYF
abundance: NA; d_gene: NA; v_gene: TRBV12-3/TRBV12-4; j_gene: TRBJ1-1; CDR3nt: TGTGCCAGCAGTTTATCAGGGTTTGAAGCTTTCTTT; CDR3aa: CASSLSGFEAFF
abundance: NA; d_gene: TRBD1; v_gene: TRBV28; j_gene: TRBJ1-2; CDR3nt: TGTGCCAGCAGGGAGTACCGGGACAGGGGGTATGGCTACACCTTC; CDR3aa: CASREYRDRGYGYTF
abundance: once; d_gene: NA; v_gene: TRBV29-1; j_gene: TRBJ2-7; CDR3nt: TGCAGCGTGGGGCTGGCCTCCTACGAGCAGTACTTC; CDR3aa: CSVGLASYEQYF
abundance: NA; d_gene: NA; v_gene: TRBV10-3; j_gene: TRBJ2-1; CDR3nt: TGTGCCATCATGAACCCCGAGGTCTATGGCAATGAGCAGTTCTTC; CDR3aa: CAIMNPEVYGNEQFF
abundance: NA; d_gene: NA; v_gene: TRBV28; j_gene: TRBJ2-7; CDR3nt: TGTGCCAGCAGTTTAAGTTCCTTTGAGATCTCCTACGAGCAGTACTTC; CDR3aa: CASSLSSFEISYEQYF